The entry below describes one TCR beta chain. The CDR3 spans 14 residues. The V gene's germline CDR1 is SGHRS and CDR2 YFSETQ. Trimming left V 0 bases short and J 4 bases short, with 8 bases between. Study processing details: Reference gene primers were amplified, and this amplification served to estimate nucleated cell counts. Profiled with immunoSEQ multiplex PCR; TCRdb holds only in-frame clones, not every one. The V and J calls and clone size were taken over from that table, and D and trimming were inferred from the DNA. The table records about 200,000 clones, 84% of them present only once. The data are from a study of blood T cell repertoires in COVID-19. In the study overall: There were acute and convalescent COVID-19 samples, and they came from the United States, Italy and Spain. PBMCs, B-cell-depleted T cells, or T cells were the source of the cDNA or gDNA that made up the material.

The clonotype was recovered from a human donor in a cohort sampled during active COVID-19. This chain connects TRBV5-1 to TRBJ2-1; D not certain. Sequencing was carried out using peripheral blood. The CDR3 region has the DNA TGCGCCAGCAGCTTGGATGGAGAATACAATGAGCAGTTCTTC. Translation gives CASSLDGEYNEQFF.